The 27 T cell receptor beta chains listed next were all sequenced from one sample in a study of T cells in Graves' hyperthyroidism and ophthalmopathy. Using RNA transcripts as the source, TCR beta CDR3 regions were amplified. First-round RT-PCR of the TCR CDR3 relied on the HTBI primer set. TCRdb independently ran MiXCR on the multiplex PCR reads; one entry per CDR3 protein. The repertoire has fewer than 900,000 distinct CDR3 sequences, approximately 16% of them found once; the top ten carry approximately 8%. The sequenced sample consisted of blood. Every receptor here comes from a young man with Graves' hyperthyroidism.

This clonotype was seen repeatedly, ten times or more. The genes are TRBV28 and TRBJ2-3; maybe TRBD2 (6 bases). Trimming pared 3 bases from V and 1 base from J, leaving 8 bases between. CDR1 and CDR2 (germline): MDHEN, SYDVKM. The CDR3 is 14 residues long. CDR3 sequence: CASSLEGGTDTQYF. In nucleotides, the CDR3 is TGTGCCAGCAGTTTGGAGGGCGGCACAGATACGCAGTATTTT.

CDR3 protein: CASSEAWATEAFF. DNA for the CDR3: TGTGCCAGCAGTGAAGCCTGGGCCACTGAAGCTTTCTTT. The chain recombines TRBV2 with TRBJ1-1; D remains ambiguous. Germline CDR1 is SNHLY and CDR2 is FYNNEI. The V end was cut by 0 bases, the J end by 4 bases, with 6 bases between. The CDR3 is made up of 13 amino acids.

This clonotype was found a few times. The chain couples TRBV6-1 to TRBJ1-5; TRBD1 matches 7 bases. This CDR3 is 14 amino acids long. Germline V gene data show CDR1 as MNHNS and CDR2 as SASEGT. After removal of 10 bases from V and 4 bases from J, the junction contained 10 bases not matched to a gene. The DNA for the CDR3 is TGTGCCACTCACCGGGACAGATTGAATCAGCCCCAGCATTTT. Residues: CATHRDRLNQPQHF.

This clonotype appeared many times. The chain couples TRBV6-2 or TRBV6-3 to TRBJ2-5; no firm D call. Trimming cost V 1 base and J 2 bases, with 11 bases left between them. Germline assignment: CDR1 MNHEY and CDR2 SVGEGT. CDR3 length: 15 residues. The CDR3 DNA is TGTGCCAGCAGTTACTTCTTGACGGCTCAAGAGACCCAGTACTTC. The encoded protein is CASSYFLTAQETQYF.

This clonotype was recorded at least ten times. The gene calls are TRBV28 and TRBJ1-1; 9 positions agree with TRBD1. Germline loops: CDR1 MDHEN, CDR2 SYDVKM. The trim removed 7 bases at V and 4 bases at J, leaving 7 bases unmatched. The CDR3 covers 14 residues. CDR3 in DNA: TGTGCCAGCACCCAACAGGGGGCGTTCACTGAAGCTTTCTTT. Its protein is CASTQQGAFTEAFF. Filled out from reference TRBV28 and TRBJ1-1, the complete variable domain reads DVKVTQSSRYLVKRTGEKVFLECVQDMDHENMFWYRQDPGLGLRLIYFSYDVKMKEKGDIPEGYSVSREKKERFSLILESASTNQTSMYLCASTQQGAFTEAFFGQGTRLTVV.

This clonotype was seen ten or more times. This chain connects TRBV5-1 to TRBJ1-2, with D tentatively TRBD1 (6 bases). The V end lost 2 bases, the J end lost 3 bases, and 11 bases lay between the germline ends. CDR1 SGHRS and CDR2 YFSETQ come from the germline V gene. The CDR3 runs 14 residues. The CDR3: CASSFAGADYGYTF. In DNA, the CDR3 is TGCGCCAGCAGCTTTGCGGGGGCGGACTATGGCTACACCTTC.

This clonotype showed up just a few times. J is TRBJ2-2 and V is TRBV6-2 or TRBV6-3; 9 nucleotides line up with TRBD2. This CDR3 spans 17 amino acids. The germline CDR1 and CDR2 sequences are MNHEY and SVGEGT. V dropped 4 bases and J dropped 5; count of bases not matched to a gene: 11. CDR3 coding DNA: TGTGCCAGCAGTTCTCTCCTCCTAGCGGGATCGACCGGGGAGCTGTTTTTT. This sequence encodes CASSSLLLAGSTGELFF.

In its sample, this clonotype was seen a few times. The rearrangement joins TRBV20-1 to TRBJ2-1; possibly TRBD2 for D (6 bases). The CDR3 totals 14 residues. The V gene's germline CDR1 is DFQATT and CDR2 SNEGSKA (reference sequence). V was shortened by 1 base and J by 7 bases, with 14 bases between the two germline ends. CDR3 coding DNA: TGCAGTGCTAGAGCGGGAGTTCTGGGAAATGAGCAGTTCTTC. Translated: CSARAGVLGNEQFF.

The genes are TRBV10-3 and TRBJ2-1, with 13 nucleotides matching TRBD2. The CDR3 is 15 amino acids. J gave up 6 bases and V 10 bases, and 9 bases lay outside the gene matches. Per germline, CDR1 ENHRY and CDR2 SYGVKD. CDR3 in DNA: TGTGCCACCCGCCCCACTAGCGGGAGGGCCAATGAGCAGTTCTTC. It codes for CATRPTSGRANEQFF.

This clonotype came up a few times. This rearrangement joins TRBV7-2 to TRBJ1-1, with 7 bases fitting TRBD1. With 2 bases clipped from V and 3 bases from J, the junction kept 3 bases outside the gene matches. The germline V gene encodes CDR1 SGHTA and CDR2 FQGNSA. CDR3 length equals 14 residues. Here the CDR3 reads CASSLTQGYTEAFF. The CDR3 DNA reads TGTGCCAGCAGCTTAACACAGGGGTACACTGAAGCTTTCTTT.

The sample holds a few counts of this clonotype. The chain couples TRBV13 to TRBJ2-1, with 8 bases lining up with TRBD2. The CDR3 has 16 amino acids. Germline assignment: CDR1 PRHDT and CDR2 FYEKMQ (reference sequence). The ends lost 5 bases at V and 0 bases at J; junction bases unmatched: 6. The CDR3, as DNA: TGTGCCAGCAGCCACCATACTAGCGGCTCCTACAATGAGCAGTTCTTC. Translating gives CASSHHTSGSYNEQFF.

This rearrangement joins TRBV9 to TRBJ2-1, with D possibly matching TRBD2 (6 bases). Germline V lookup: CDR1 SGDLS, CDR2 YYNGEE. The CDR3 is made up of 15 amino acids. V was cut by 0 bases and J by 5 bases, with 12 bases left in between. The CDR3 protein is CASSVGLAFNNEQFF. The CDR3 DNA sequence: TGTGCCAGCAGCGTAGGGCTAGCGTTTAACAATGAGCAGTTCTTC.

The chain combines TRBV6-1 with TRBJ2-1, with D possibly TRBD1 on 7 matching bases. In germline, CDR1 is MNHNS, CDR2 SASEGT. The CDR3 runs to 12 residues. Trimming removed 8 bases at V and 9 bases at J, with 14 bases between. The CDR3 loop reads CASAQGEVEQFF. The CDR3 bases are TGTGCCAGCGCCCAGGGGGAGGTTGAGCAGTTCTTC.

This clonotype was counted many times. The CDR3 coding sequence is TGTGCCAGCAGCTTTATTAGCGGGACCTTTGAGAACATTCAGTACTTC. Translation: CASSFISGTFENIQYF. The J gene is TRBJ2-4, the V gene TRBV11-2; TRBD2 matches 8 bases. CDR3 size: 16 residues. V lost 3 bases, J lost 7 bases, and 11 bases stayed unmatched. The germline V gene encodes CDR1 SGHAT and CDR2 FQNNGV. The complete variable domain, with remaining parts taken from reference TRBV11-2 and TRBJ2-4, reads EAGVAQSPRYKIIEKRQSVAFWCNPISGHATLYWYQQILGQGPKLLIQFQNNGVVDDSQLPKDRFSAERLKGVDSTLKIQPAKLEDSAVYLCASSFISGTFENIQYFGAGTRLSVL.

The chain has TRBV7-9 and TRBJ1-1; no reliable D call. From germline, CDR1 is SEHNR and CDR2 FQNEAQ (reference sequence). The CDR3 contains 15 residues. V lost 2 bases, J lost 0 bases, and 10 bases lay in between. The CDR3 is CASSLPGLMNTEAFF. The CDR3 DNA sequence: TGTGCCAGCAGCTTACCCGGACTCATGAACACTGAAGCTTTCTTT.

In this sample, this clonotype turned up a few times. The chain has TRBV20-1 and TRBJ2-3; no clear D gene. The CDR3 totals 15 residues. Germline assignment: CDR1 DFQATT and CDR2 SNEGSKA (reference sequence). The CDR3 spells CSRSALGFSTDTQYF. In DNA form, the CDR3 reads TGCAGCCGGTCCGCCCTGGGTTTTAGCACAGATACGCAGTATTTT.

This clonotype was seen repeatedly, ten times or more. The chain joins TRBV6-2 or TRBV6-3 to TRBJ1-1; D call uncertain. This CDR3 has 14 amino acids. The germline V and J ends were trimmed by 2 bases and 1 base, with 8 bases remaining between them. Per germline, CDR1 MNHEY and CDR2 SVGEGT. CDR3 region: CASSYREQNTEAFF. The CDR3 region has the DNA TGTGCCAGCAGTTACAGGGAGCAGAACACTGAAGCTTTCTTT.

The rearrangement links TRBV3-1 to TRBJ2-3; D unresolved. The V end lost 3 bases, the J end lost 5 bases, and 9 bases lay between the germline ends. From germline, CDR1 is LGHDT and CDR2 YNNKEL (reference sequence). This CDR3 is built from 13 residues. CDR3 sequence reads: CASSQLALDTQYF. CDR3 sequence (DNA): TGTGCCAGCAGCCAGCTCGCATTAGATACGCAGTATTTT.

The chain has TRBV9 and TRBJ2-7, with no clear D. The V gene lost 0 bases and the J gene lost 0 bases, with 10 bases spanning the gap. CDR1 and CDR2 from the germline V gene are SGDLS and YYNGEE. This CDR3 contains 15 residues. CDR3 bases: TGTGCCAGCAGCGTAGGGCGAAACCCCTCCTACGAGCAGTACTTC. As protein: CASSVGRNPSYEQYF.

DNA for the CDR3: TGTGCCAGCACGGGAACGTTATACCTCAATGAGCAGTTCTTC. Its protein is CASTGTLYLNEQFF. The V gene is TRBV5-5, the J gene TRBJ2-1; tentative D call: TRBD2 (5 bases). The germline V gene has CDR1 SGHKS and CDR2 YYEKEE (reference sequence). V was cut by 6 bases and J by 6 bases, with 16 bases left in between. The CDR3 is 14 residues long. The whole variable domain, filled in from reference TRBV5-5 and TRBJ2-1, reads DAGVTQSPTHLIKTRGQQVTLRCSPISGHKSVSWYQQVLGQGPQFIFQYYEKEERGRGNFPDRFSARQFPNYSSELNVNALLLGDSALYLCASTGTLYLNEQFFGPGTRLTVL.

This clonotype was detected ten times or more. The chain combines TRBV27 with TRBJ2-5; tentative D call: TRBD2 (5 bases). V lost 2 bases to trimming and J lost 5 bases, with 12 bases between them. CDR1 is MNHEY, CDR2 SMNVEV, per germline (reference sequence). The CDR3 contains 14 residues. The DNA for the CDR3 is TGTGCCAGCAGTTTAGAGGGTGCTCGGGAGACCCAGTACTTC. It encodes CASSLEGARETQYF.

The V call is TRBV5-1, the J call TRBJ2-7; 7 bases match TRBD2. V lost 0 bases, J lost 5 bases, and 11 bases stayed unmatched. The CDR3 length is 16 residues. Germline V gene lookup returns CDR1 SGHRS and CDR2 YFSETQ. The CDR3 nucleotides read TGCGCCAGCAGCTTGGCCGTGGGAGGGCCTCCCAACGAGCAGTACTTC. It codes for CASSLAVGGPPNEQYF.

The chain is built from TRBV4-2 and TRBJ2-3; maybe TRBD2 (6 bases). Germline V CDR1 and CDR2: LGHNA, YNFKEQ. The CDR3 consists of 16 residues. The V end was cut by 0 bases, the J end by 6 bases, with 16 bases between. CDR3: CASSQDHSGSRDTQYF. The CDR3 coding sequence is TGTGCCAGCAGCCAAGATCATTCCGGGAGCAGGGATACGCAGTATTTT.

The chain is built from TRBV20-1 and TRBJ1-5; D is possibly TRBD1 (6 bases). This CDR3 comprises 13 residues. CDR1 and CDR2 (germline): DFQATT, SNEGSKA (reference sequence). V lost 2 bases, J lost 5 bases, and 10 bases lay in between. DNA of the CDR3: TGCAGTGCTAGAACAGGGATCCATCAGCCCCAGCATTTT. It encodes CSARTGIHQPQHF.

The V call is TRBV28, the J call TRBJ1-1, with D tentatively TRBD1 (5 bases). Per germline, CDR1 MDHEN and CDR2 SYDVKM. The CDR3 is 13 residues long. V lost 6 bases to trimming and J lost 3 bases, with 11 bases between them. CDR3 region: CASRQVGDTEAFF. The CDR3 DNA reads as TGTGCCAGCAGACAGGTTGGAGACACTGAAGCTTTCTTT.

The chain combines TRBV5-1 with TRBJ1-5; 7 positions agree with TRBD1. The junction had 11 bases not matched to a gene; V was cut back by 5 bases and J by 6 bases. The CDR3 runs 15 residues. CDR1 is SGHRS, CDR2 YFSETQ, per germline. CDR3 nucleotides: TGCGCCAGCAGGCCCTCCCCAGGGGGAGGTCAGCCCCAGCATTTT. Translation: CASRPSPGGGQPQHF.

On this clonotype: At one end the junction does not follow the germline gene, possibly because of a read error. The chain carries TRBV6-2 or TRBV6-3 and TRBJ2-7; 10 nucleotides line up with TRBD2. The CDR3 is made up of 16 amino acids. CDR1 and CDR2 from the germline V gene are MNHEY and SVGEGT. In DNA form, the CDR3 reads TGTGTCAGCAGCCTATCTCTAGCGGGAGTTCAGTACGAGCAGTACTTC. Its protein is CVSSLSLAGVQYEQYF.